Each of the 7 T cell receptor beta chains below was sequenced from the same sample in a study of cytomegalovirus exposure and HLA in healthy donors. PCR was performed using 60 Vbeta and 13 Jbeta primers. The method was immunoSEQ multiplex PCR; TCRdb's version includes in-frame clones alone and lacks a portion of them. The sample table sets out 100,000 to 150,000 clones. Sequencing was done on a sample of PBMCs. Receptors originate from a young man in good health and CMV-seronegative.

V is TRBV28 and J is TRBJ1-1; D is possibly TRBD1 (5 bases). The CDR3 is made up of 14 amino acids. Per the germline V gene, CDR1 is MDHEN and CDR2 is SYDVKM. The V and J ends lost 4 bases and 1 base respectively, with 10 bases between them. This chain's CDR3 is CASSSVTGNTEAFF. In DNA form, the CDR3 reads TGTGCCAGCAGTTCCGTAACAGGGAACACTGAAGCTTTCTTT. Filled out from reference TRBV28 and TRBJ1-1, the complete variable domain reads DVKVTQSSRYLVKRTGEKVFLECVQDMDHENMFWYRQDPGLGLRLIYFSYDVKMKEKGDIPEGYSVSREKKERFSLILESASTNQTSMYLCASSSVTGNTEAFFGQGTRLTVV.

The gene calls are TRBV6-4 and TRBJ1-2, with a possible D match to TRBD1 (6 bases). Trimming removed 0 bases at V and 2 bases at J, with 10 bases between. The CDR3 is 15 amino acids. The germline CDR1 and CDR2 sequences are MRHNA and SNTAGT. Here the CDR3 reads CASSDSSQGNYGYTF. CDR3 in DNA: TGTGCCAGCAGTGACTCGAGTCAGGGGAACTATGGCTACACCTTC.

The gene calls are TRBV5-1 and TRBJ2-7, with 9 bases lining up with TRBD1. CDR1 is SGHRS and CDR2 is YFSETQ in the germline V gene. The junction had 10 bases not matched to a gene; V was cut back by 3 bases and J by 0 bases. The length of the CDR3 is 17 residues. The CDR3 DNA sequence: TGCGCCAGCAGCTCGCTATCGACAGGGGGTAGCTCCTACGAGCAGTACTTC. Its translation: CASSSLSTGGSSYEQYF.

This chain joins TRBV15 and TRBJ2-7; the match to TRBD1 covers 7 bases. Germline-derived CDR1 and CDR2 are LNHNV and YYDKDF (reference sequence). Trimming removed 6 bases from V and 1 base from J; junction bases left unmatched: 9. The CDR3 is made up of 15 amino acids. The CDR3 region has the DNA TGTGCCACCAGTCAAGGGGGCAGGGGATCCTACGAGCAGTACTTC. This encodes CATSQGGRGSYEQYF.

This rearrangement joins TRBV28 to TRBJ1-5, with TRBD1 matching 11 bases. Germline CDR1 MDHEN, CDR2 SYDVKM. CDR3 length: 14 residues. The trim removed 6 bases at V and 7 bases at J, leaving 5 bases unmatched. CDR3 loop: CASRAGTGGQPQHF. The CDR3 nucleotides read TGTGCCAGCAGGGCCGGGACAGGGGGGCAGCCCCAGCATTTT.

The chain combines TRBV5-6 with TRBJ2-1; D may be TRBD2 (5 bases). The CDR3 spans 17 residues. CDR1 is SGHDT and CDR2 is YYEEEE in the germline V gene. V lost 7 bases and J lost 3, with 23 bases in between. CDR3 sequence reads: CASDYLSAGEGYNEQFF. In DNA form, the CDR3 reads TGTGCCAGCGACTATCTTTCGGCCGGAGAAGGCTACAATGAGCAGTTCTTC.

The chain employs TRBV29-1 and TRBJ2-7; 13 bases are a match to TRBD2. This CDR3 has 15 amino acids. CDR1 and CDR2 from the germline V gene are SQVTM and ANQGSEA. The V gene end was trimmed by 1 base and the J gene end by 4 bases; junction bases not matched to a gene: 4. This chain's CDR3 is CSVEGLAGGRYEQYF. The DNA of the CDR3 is TGCAGCGTTGAAGGACTAGCGGGAGGAAGATACGAGCAGTACTTC.